This entry concerns a single T cell receptor (beta chain). The V gene lost 2 bases and the J gene lost 4 bases, with 6 bases spanning the gap. The germline V gene has CDR1 MNHEY and CDR2 SMNVEV (reference sequence). CDR3 size: 13 residues. This entry comes from a study of long-term antiretroviral therapy in people with HIV. Run at survey level, the immunoSEQ assay was version v3.0. Assay: immunoSEQ multiplex PCR; the TCRdb copy retains only in-frame clones and omits some. The profile shows fewer than 40,000 clones, 86% of them singletons. The chain joins TRBV27 to TRBJ2-1, with no clear D. This clonotype was obtained from a woman younger than 30 with HIV. The sequenced sample was unsorted PBMCs, obtained just before starting antiretroviral therapy. The CDR3 loop reads CASSLRPYNEQFF. The CDR3 coding sequence is TGTGCCAGCAGTTTAAGACCTTACAATGAGCAGTTCTTC.